Listed here are 27 T cell receptor beta chains from one sample, sequenced in a study of blood T cells in healthy people across ages. Then a second PCR, running roughly 7 to 11 cycles, was carried out with a sample-barcoded 5' primer and a J-beta primer mix. Via MiXCR, TCRdb re-called the 5' RACE reads, giving one row per CDR3 protein. The table records 1,300,000 or so distinct CDR3 sequences, approximately 59% of them present only once. Sequenced material: blood. These receptor sequences come from a man younger than 35 in good health.

The V call is TRBV11-2, the J call TRBJ2-1; 10 bases agree with TRBD2. This CDR3 has 16 amino acids. With 4 bases clipped from V and 4 bases from J, the junction kept 7 bases outside the gene matches. In germline, CDR1 is SGHAT, CDR2 FQNNGV. This CDR3 reads CASSSGAGGEYNEQFF. The CDR3 DNA sequence: TGTGCCAGCAGCTCTGGAGCGGGGGGGGAATACAATGAGCAGTTCTTC. The whole variable domain, remainder taken from reference TRBV11-2 and TRBJ2-1, is EAGVAQSPRYKIIEKRQSVAFWCNPISGHATLYWYQQILGQGPKLLIQFQNNGVVDDSQLPKDRFSAERLKGVDSTLKIQPAKLEDSAVYLCASSSGAGGEYNEQFFGPGTRLTVL.

The chain carries TRBV5-1 and TRBJ1-1; D is unclear. Germline V gene data show CDR1 as SGHRS and CDR2 as YFSETQ. Trimming stripped 0 bases from V and 5 bases from J, with 14 bases between. CDR3 size: 15 residues. The CDR3 coding sequence is TGCGCCAGCAGCTTGGAAACTCAGGTGTATACTGAAGCTTTCTTT. It translates to CASSLETQVYTEAFF.

In this sample, this clonotype turned up many times. V and J are TRBV20-1 and TRBJ2-7, with D possibly matching TRBD1 (5 bases). CDR3 size: 14 residues. V was clipped by 2 bases and J by 3 bases, with 14 bases between them. In germline, CDR1 is DFQATT, CDR2 SNEGSKA (reference sequence). CDR3 bases: TGCAGTGCTAGATCTTCCAGGGTCGACTACGAGCAGTACTTC. Its protein is CSARSSRVDYEQYF.

A single count supports this clonotype. The V gene is TRBV7-9, the J gene TRBJ2-7, with TRBD1 matching over 9 bases. Looked up from germline, CDR1 is SEHNR and CDR2 is FQNEAQ (reference sequence). Losses at the gene ends were 5 bases for V and 0 bases for J; bases not matched to a gene: 8. CDR3 size: 16 residues. CDR3 DNA sequence: TGTGCCAGCAGCCCTGTGGGACAGGGCGTCTCCTACGAGCAGTACTTC. It specifies CASSPVGQGVSYEQYF.

In this sample, this clonotype turned up a few times. This chain connects TRBV5-1 to TRBJ2-7; D not certain. The V end was cut by 0 bases, the J end by 5 bases, with 6 bases between. CDR3 length: 12 residues. Germline values: CDR1 SGHRS, CDR2 YFSETQ. CDR3 protein: CASSLEAHEQYF. The CDR3 nucleotides are TGCGCCAGCAGCTTGGAAGCACACGAGCAGTACTTC.

The J gene is TRBJ1-2, the V gene TRBV7-2; D possibly corresponds to TRBD1 (6 bases). The germline CDR1 and CDR2 sequences are SGHTA and FQGNSA. CDR3 length equals 13 residues. V was cut by 4 bases and J by 7 bases, with 13 bases left in between. CDR3 DNA: TGTGCCAGCAGCTCAACAGGGAAGGGTGGCTACACCTTC. The encoded protein is CASSSTGKGGYTF.

This clonotype came up many times. V gene TRBV7-9 combines with J gene TRBJ1-5, with D uncertain. Between the trimmed V and J ends, which lost 3 bases and 7 bases, there was a span of 7 bases. The CDR3 runs 12 residues. The germline CDR1 and CDR2 sequences are SEHNR and FQNEAQ (reference sequence). For the CDR3, the DNA is TGTGCCAGCAGCTTGGATTCGCAGCCCCAGCATTTT. It yields the protein CASSLDSQPQHF.

The V and J genes are TRBV6-5 and TRBJ2-1; D unclear. Germline V gene sequence: CDR1 MNHEY, CDR2 SVGAGI. The V gene lost 6 bases and the J gene lost 0 bases, with 12 bases spanning the gap. The CDR3 sequence is 15 residues long. CDR3 bases: TGTGCCAGCAGAGCCAGGAGCCGCTCCTACAATGAGCAGTTCTTC. Translating it yields CASRARSRSYNEQFF.

CDR3 amino acids: CASPRKGGYGYTF. DNA for the CDR3: TGTGCCAGCCCCCGCAAGGGAGGCTATGGCTACACCTTC. The chain couples TRBV12-3 or TRBV12-4 to TRBJ1-2; D call uncertain. V was cut by 8 bases and J by 4 bases, with 14 bases left in between. This CDR3 has 13 residues.

The rearrangement links TRBV20-1 to TRBJ2-1; D is possibly TRBD2 (5 bases). CDR1 and CDR2 (germline): DFQATT, SNEGSKA (reference sequence). Trimming removed 3 bases at V and 4 bases at J, with 10 bases between. CDR3 length equals 13 residues. The CDR3: CSASLRAYNEQFF. CDR3 nucleotide sequence: TGCAGTGCTAGTTTGAGGGCTTACAATGAGCAGTTCTTC.

This clonotype was seen a single time. This chain links TRBV5-1 with TRBJ2-5, with D possibly matching TRBD2 (7 bases). The CDR3 length is 17 residues. Per the germline V gene, CDR1 is SGHRS and CDR2 is YFSETQ. Trimming removed 2 bases at V and 5 bases at J, with 22 bases between. The CDR3 DNA follows: TGCGCCAGCAGCTTCTGGGGGGGCTCTTCGGGGATGGAGACCCAGTACTTC. The encoded protein is CASSFWGGSSGMETQYF.

V is TRBV4-1 and J is TRBJ2-3; D perhaps matches TRBD2 (6 bases). There are 16 residues in the CDR3. Deletions cut 1 base from V and 5 bases from J, with 16 bases between. Germline CDR1 and CDR2: MGHRA and YSYEKL. Here the CDR3 reads CASSQVGTGFRDTQYF. The CDR3 bases are TGCGCCAGCAGCCAAGTGGGGACTGGGTTCAGAGATACGCAGTATTTT.

This chain links TRBV20-1 with TRBJ2-2, with 7 nucleotides matching TRBD2. CDR3 length equals 14 residues. Germline CDR1 DFQATT, CDR2 SNEGSKA (reference sequence). V lost 3 bases, J lost 6 bases, and 7 bases stayed unmatched. CDR3 region: CSARSGMVAGELFF. In DNA, the CDR3 is TGCAGTGCTAGGAGCGGGATGGTGGCCGGGGAGCTGTTTTTT.

The rearrangement joins TRBV11-2 to TRBJ2-5; no reliable D call. Trimming took off 7 bases at V and 1 base at J, with 7 bases between the two ends. The CDR3 covers 12 residues. Germline V gene lookup returns CDR1 SGHAT and CDR2 FQNNGV. CDR3 in amino acids: CASTALQETQYF. The CDR3 DNA is TGTGCCAGCACCGCTCTCCAAGAGACCCAGTACTTC.

The chain uses TRBV25-1 and TRBJ2-1; TRBD2 is a possible D gene (6 bases). Germline V gives CDR1 MGHDK, CDR2 SYGVNS. This CDR3 is 13 amino acids long. V lost 11 bases, J lost 7 bases, and 18 bases lay in between. CDR3 protein: CASSAGGGNEQFF. CDR3 coding DNA: TGTGCCTCCTCGGCGGGTGGGGGGAATGAGCAGTTCTTC.

This chain connects TRBV20-1 to TRBJ1-2; no firm D call. CDR1 and CDR2 (germline): DFQATT, SNEGSKA (reference sequence). V gave up 6 bases and J gave up 3 bases, with 11 bases separating them. This CDR3 is built from 12 residues. Written as DNA, the CDR3 is TGCAGTGCGTATTGGGGAGACTATGGCTACACCTTC. Encoded protein: CSAYWGDYGYTF.

This clonotype was observed a few times. The genes are TRBV29-1 and TRBJ2-1; TRBD1 matches 10 bases. This CDR3 contains 13 residues. After removal of 7 bases from V and 4 bases from J, the junction contained 4 bases not matched to a gene. Germline loops: CDR1 SQVTM, CDR2 ANQGSEA. CDR3 protein: CSGRDRGYNEQFF. CDR3 DNA: TGCAGCGGCCGGGACAGGGGATACAATGAGCAGTTCTTC.

This clonotype was counted at least ten times. The V call is TRBV10-3, the J call TRBJ1-4, with unresolved D. This CDR3 has 13 residues. Trimming took off 3 bases at V and 5 bases at J, with 7 bases between the two ends. CDR1 is ENHRY and CDR2 is SYGVKD in the germline V gene. The CDR3 spells CAISDGYNEKLFF. The CDR3 region has the DNA TGTGCCATCAGTGACGGTTACAATGAAAAACTGTTTTTT.

As DNA, the CDR3 is TGCAGTGCGTGGAGCCCGAACACCGGGGAGCTGTTTTTT. The encoded protein is CSAWSPNTGELFF. The chain joins TRBV20-1 to TRBJ2-2; D is ambiguous. V was cut by 6 bases and J by 0 bases, with 8 bases left in between. CDR1 is DFQATT and CDR2 is SNEGSKA in the germline V gene (reference sequence). This CDR3 comprises 13 residues.

The chain has TRBV2 and TRBJ1-1; weak D call: TRBD1 (6 bases). The V gene's germline CDR1 is SNHLY and CDR2 FYNNEI. Trimming pared 6 bases from V and 1 base from J, leaving 9 bases between. The CDR3 has 13 residues. This CDR3 is CASSDRTNTEAFF. DNA of the CDR3: TGTGCCAGCAGCGACAGGACGAACACTGAAGCTTTCTTT.

The chain is built from TRBV12-3 or TRBV12-4 and TRBJ1-2, with D perhaps matching TRBD1 (6 bases). The V and J ends lost 2 bases and 1 base respectively, with 11 bases between them. This CDR3 is 15 amino acids long. The CDR3 loop is CASSLTGGSNYGYTF. The CDR3 DNA reads TGTGCCAGCAGTTTAACCGGGGGCAGTAACTATGGCTACACCTTC.

In this sample, this clonotype turned up a few times. The rearrangement uses TRBV29-1 and TRBJ2-1, with 9 bases matching TRBD2. V shed 8 bases, J shed 6 bases, and the junction held 11 bases outside the gene matches. The CDR3 spans 14 residues. Germline V gene data show CDR1 as SQVTM and CDR2 as ANQGSEA. CDR3 loop: CSSSGTSSSNEQFF. DNA for the CDR3: TGCAGCTCGTCGGGGACTAGCAGTAGCAATGAGCAGTTCTTC.

The chain joins TRBV9 to TRBJ2-1; possible D gene TRBD1, 6 bases. Trimming left V 3 bases short and J 9 bases short, with 10 bases between. Germline-derived CDR1 and CDR2 are SGDLS and YYNGEE. The CDR3 is made up of 12 amino acids. Here the CDR3 DNA reads TGTGCCAGCAGCGCACAGGGACGTGAGCAGTTCTTC. Amino acid sequence: CASSAQGREQFF.

This clonotype occurred many times. CDR3 protein: CASSPGTSASTDTQYF. In DNA form, the CDR3 reads TGTGCCAGCAGTCCCGGGACTAGCGCTTCTACAGATACGCAGTATTTT. This chain joins TRBV6-4 and TRBJ2-3; 10 bases are shared with TRBD2. Germline trimming cut 5 bases from V and 3 bases from J; bases unmatched to any gene: 8. The germline gives CDR1 MRHNA, CDR2 SNTAGT. The CDR3 runs 16 residues.

The chain joins TRBV5-1 to TRBJ2-3; 12 bases agree with TRBD2. Germline CDR1 and CDR2: SGHRS and YFSETQ. This CDR3 has 15 amino acids. V dropped 5 bases and J dropped 8; count of bases not matched to a gene: 9. For the CDR3, the DNA is TGCGCCAGCAGGGCGACTAGCGGGAGCGTGGGTACGCAGTATTTT. As protein: CASRATSGSVGTQYF.

The V and J genes are TRBV27 and TRBJ2-7; D gene ambiguous. Trimming took 1 base from V and 7 from J, leaving 23 bases between them. The CDR3 loop spans 17 amino acids. Germline-derived CDR1 and CDR2 are MNHEY and SMNVEV (reference sequence). The CDR3 region has the DNA TGTGCCAGCAGTTTATACCGACTCGGCTCGACCTACAATGAGCAGTACTTC. Residues: CASSLYRLGSTYNEQYF.

The genes are TRBV12-3 or TRBV12-4 and TRBJ2-5; D might be TRBD1 (5 bases). The DNA end is more similar to TRBJ2-1, so the J call may be wrong. This CDR3 has 17 amino acids. The CDR3 DNA reads TGTGCCAGCAGTTCAGGACACTCGACAAGGGGCCAAGAGACCCAGTTCTTC. As protein: CASSSGHSTRGQETQFF.